This T cell receptor (beta chain) was sequenced during a study of cytomegalovirus exposure and HLA in healthy donors. Study results and limitations: Most TCR sequences were uncommon, yet certain public TCRs appeared in many donors. Overall, roughly 170 TCR beta chains were annotated as cytomegalovirus-associated.

Notes on this clone: Its antigen is not known.

CDR3 length: 13 amino acids. Germline CDR1 and CDR2: WNHNN and SYGVQD (reference sequence). V was trimmed by 3 bases and J by 4 bases, leaving 9 bases between them. PCR involved 60 Vbeta and 13 Jbeta primers. Libraries were prepared by immunoSEQ multiplex PCR; TCRdb keeps only in-frame clonotypes and omits some of them. The sample lists around 280,000 clones; about 87% were seen once. J is TRBJ1-1 and V is TRBV10-1; TRBD1 is a possible D gene (6 bases). The sample consisted of PBMCs. This sequence originates from a young woman in good health and CMV-seronegative. This CDR3 reads CASSEDRITEAFF. For the CDR3, the DNA is TGCGCCAGCAGTGAAGACAGGATCACTGAAGCTTTCTTT.